Shown below are 29 T cell receptor beta chains from a single sample sequenced in a study of cytomegalovirus exposure and HLA in healthy donors. Sequencing used immunoSEQ multiplex PCR; TCRdb keeps in-frame clones, though not all of them. Among some 290,000 clones, roughly 88% were seen once, and the ten largest hold about 0.96%. The specimen was PBMCs. The receptors were gathered from a man aged 30-40 years in good health and CMV-seronegative.

The rearrangement joins TRBV21-1 to TRBJ2-2; the table's TRBD1 call for D was not verified on the DNA. TRBV21-1 is a pseudogene. The CDR3 extends over 17 amino acids. Here the CDR3 reads CASSDGQEPTIAGELFF. The CDR3 DNA follows: TGTGCCAGCAGCGACGGACAGGAGCCAACAATCGCCGGGGAGCTGTTTTTT.

The rearrangement uses TRBV7-9 and TRBJ1-2, with 9 bases lining up with TRBD1. Germline assignment: CDR1 SEHNR and CDR2 FQNEAQ (reference sequence). The CDR3 totals 16 residues. With V trimmed by 0 bases and J by 3 bases, 5 bases remained unmatched. The CDR3 DNA is TGTGCCAGCAGCTTAGCGACCACAGGGGGCGACTATGGCTACACCTTC. Amino acid sequence: CASSLATTGGDYGYTF.

The CDR3 region has the DNA TGCGCCAGCAGCTTGGGACAGAACAATCAGCCCCAGCATTTT. Its translation: CASSLGQNNQPQHF. The gene calls are TRBV5-1 and TRBJ1-5; maybe TRBD1 (5 bases). The V end lost 0 bases, the J end lost 3 bases, and 7 bases lay between the germline ends. The CDR3 runs 14 residues. From germline, CDR1 is SGHRS and CDR2 YFSETQ.

This chain links TRBV13 with TRBJ1-2; TRBD1 might be the D (5 bases). CDR1 PRHDT and CDR2 FYEKMQ come from the germline V gene (reference sequence). The CDR3 runs to 14 residues. V was shortened by 5 bases and J by 4 bases, with 14 bases between the two germline ends. Here the CDR3 DNA reads TGTGCCAGCAGCCGCCGGGACTCCAGCTATGGCTACACCTTC. Translation gives CASSRRDSSYGYTF. Variable domain in full (rest from reference TRBV13 and TRBJ1-2): AAGVIQSPRHLIKEKRETATLKCYPIPRHDTVYWYQQGPGQDPQFLISFYEKMQSDKGSIPDRFSAQQFSDYHSELNMSSLELGDSALYFCASSRRDSSYGYTFGSGTRLTVV.

The gene calls are TRBV15 and TRBJ1-4, with D possibly being TRBD1 (6 bases). Germline loops: CDR1 LNHNV, CDR2 YYDKDF (reference sequence). V lost 0 bases and J lost 7, with 15 bases in between. This CDR3 spans 16 amino acids. This CDR3 is CATSRDLEGTSEKLFF. The DNA for the CDR3 is TGTGCCACCAGCAGAGACTTAGAAGGGACAAGTGAAAAACTGTTTTTT.

The chain links TRBV10-1 to TRBJ1-3, with 7 bases lining up with TRBD1. With V trimmed by 0 bases and J by 7 bases, 9 bases remained unmatched. Germline V CDR1 and CDR2: WNHNN, SYGVQD (reference sequence). The length of the CDR3 is 16 residues. Here the CDR3 reads CASSESTGKIRNTIYF. The CDR3 coding sequence is TGCGCCAGCAGTGAGTCGACAGGGAAGATTCGGAACACCATATATTTT.

This clone appeared once. This chain uses TRBV18 with TRBJ1-4; 8 bases align to TRBD1. Germline-derived CDR1 and CDR2 are KGHSH and LQKENI. The CDR3 runs 15 residues. After removal of 3 bases from V and 8 bases from J, the junction contained 8 bases not matched to a gene. CDR3 loop: CASSPLRDRQEKLFF. CDR3 nucleotide sequence: TGTGCCAGCTCACCCCTCCGGGACAGGCAGGAAAAACTGTTTTTT.

This sequence joins TRBV11-2 and TRBJ1-1; D gene uncertain. Germline-derived CDR1 and CDR2 are SGHAT and FQNNGV. Trimming left V 3 bases short and J 0 bases short, with 11 bases between. The CDR3 loop spans 15 amino acids. The CDR3, as DNA: TGTGCCAGCAGCTTTCATGGCGGGATGAACACTGAAGCTTTCTTT. This gives the protein CASSFHGGMNTEAFF.

The chain carries TRBV4-3 and TRBJ1-2; D perhaps matches TRBD1 (5 bases). Germline CDR1 LGHNA, CDR2 YSLEER. The V gene lost 4 bases and the J gene lost 2 bases, with 11 bases spanning the gap. The length of the CDR3 is 14 residues. CDR3 amino acids: CASSPDAGNYGYTF. The CDR3 region has the DNA TGCGCCAGCAGCCCCGACGCAGGGAACTATGGCTACACCTTC.

The sample holds one count of this clone. The rearrangement joins TRBV15 to TRBJ2-1; a weak D match, TRBD2 (6 bases). Trimming left V 1 base short and J 4 bases short, with 11 bases between. CDR3 size: 15 residues. From germline, CDR1 is LNHNV and CDR2 YYDKDF (reference sequence). The CDR3 spells CATSRARGSYNEQFF. CDR3 bases: TGTGCCACCAGCAGAGCTCGGGGGTCATACAATGAGCAGTTCTTC.

In this sample, this clone turned up a few times. The chain links TRBV6-1 to TRBJ1-3; no definite D call. This CDR3 has 14 residues. V gave up 7 bases and J gave up 0 bases, with 10 bases separating them. From germline, CDR1 is MNHNS and CDR2 SASEGT. The CDR3 is CASILADSGNTIYF. The CDR3 nucleotides read TGTGCCAGCATATTGGCAGACTCTGGAAACACCATATATTTT.

J is TRBJ1-1 and V is TRBV6-5; TRBD1 is a possible D gene (6 bases). Germline CDR1 MNHEY, CDR2 SVGAGI. The V end lost 6 bases, the J end lost 5 bases, and 16 bases lay between the germline ends. The CDR3 length is 14 residues. CDR3 amino acids: CASRLSGGGTEAFF. The CDR3 DNA follows: TGTGCCAGCAGACTTAGCGGGGGCGGAACTGAAGCTTTCTTT.

J is TRBJ2-3 and V is TRBV5-6, with no clear D. The CDR3 sequence is 13 residues long. CDR1 SGHDT and CDR2 YYEEEE come from the germline V gene. Trimming removed 3 bases at V and 3 bases at J, with 8 bases between. The CDR3 DNA sequence: TGTGCCAGCAGCTCCACAATAACAGATACGCAGTATTTT. It yields the protein CASSSTITDTQYF. Full variable domain (outside the CDR3, taken from reference TRBV5-6 and TRBJ2-3): DAGVTQSPTHLIKTRGQQVTLRCSPKSGHDTVSWYQQALGQGPQFIFQYYEEEERQRGNFPDRFSGHQFPNYSSELNVNALLLGDSALYLCASSSTITDTQYFGPGTRLTVL.

Only one count was recorded for this clone. This chain joins TRBV4-1 and TRBJ1-3; possibly TRBD1 for D (6 bases). Germline CDR1 is MGHRA and CDR2 is YSYEKL. There are 14 residues in the CDR3. V lost 4 bases to trimming and J lost 8 bases, with 15 bases between them. CDR3 in amino acids: CASSLRQAVDTIYF. The CDR3 nucleotides read TGCGCCAGCAGCCTACGACAGGCCGTGGACACCATATATTTT.

To note about this clone: The same CDR3 arises from other DNA sequences in this sample as well. The chain links TRBV14 to TRBJ1-6, with TRBD1 as a possible D gene (5 bases). The CDR3 loop spans 15 amino acids. V was cut by 1 base and J by 4 bases, with 8 bases left in between. Looked up from germline, CDR1 is SGHDN and CDR2 is FVKESK. The CDR3 bases are TGTGCCAGCAGCCAAGCAGGGTCTTATAATTCACCCCTCCACTTT. This translates into CASSQAGSYNSPLHF.

This clone was found a few times. The chain couples TRBV5-5 to TRBJ2-7; D is unresolved. The CDR3 is made up of 13 amino acids. The V end lost 0 bases, the J end lost 2 bases, and 6 bases lay between the germline ends. In germline, CDR1 is SGHKS, CDR2 YYEKEE (reference sequence). In DNA form, the CDR3 reads TGTGCCAGCAGCTTGGACACCCCCTACGAGCAGTACTTC. This sequence encodes CASSLDTPYEQYF.

The chain employs TRBV5-4 and TRBJ1-2; D possibly corresponds to TRBD1 (6 bases). This CDR3 region has 13 residues. Germline V lookup: CDR1 SGHNT, CDR2 YYREEE (reference sequence). Trimming removed 4 bases from V and 8 bases from J, with 15 bases in between. CDR3 nucleotides: TGTGCCAGCAGCATTGGACAGAAGGAAGGCTACACCTTC. This gives the protein CASSIGQKEGYTF.

This clone was seen just once. This specimen includes other DNA sequences encoding the same CDR3. This chain uses TRBV30 with TRBJ2-4; 7 bases line up with TRBD2. Germline assignment: CDR1 GTSNPN and CDR2 SVGIG (reference sequence). The CDR3 runs to 15 residues. V lost 1 base and J lost 0; bases outside the gene matches: 3. CDR3 sequence (DNA): TGTGCCTGGAGTGGGGGGGGACTAGCCAAAAACATTCAGTACTTC. Translated, it gives CAWSGGGLAKNIQYF.

J is TRBJ1-2 and V is TRBV5-1, with D perhaps matching TRBD1 (6 bases). CDR1 and CDR2 from the germline V gene are SGHRS and YFSETQ. This CDR3 contains 18 residues. V dropped 4 bases and J dropped 6 bases, with 28 bases sitting between them. CDR3 bases: TGCGCCAGCAGCCTTGGAGACACAACGGGGGGCGCCCGAGATGGCTACACCTTC. It translates to CASSLGDTTGGARDGYTF.

The chain has TRBV19 and TRBJ2-7; tentatively, D is TRBD2 (7 bases). This CDR3 has 15 amino acids. The germline V gene encodes CDR1 LNHDA and CDR2 SQIVND (reference sequence). Trimming took off 6 bases at V and 0 bases at J, with 15 bases between the two ends. The DNA of the CDR3 is TGTGCCAGTAGGGGGCCGGGGGGACACTCCTACGAGCAGTACTTC. Its protein product is CASRGPGGHSYEQYF.

The count of this clone is one. V is TRBV5-1 and J is TRBJ2-2, with a tentative D call TRBD2 (6 bases). The CDR3 contains 15 residues. The germline V gene has CDR1 SGHRS and CDR2 YFSETQ. CDR3 nucleotide sequence: TGCGCTACTACCACCGGGACTCTATACACCGGGGAGCTGTTTTTT. It yields the protein CATTTGTLYTGELFF.

The chain is built from TRBV19 and TRBJ2-7; tentative D call: TRBD1 (6 bases). This CDR3 has 15 residues. Trimming removed 3 bases at V and 1 base at J, with 13 bases between. Germline V gene sequence: CDR1 LNHDA, CDR2 SQIVND (reference sequence). In DNA, the CDR3 is TGTGCCAGTAGTATTGGCCAGACAGGTTCCTACGAGCAGTACTTC. Amino acid sequence: CASSIGQTGSYEQYF.

This clone appeared a single time. This CDR3 reads CASSPVSAEAFF. The CDR3 coding sequence is TGTGCCAGCAGCCCGGTAAGCGCTGAAGCTTTCTTT. J is TRBJ1-1 and V is TRBV11-2, with D hard to call. This CDR3 contains 12 residues. V was clipped by 5 bases and J by 6 bases, with 10 bases between them. Looked up from germline, CDR1 is SGHAT and CDR2 is FQNNGV.

The CDR3: CASSSPGVHYEQYF. The CDR3 nucleotides read TGTGCCAGCAGTTCACCGGGGGTACACTACGAGCAGTACTTC. This rearrangement joins TRBV6-5 to TRBJ2-7; D might be TRBD2 (6 bases). Germline CDR1 reads MNHEY; CDR2 reads SVGAGI. The V and J ends lost 4 bases and 3 bases respectively, with 13 bases between them. The CDR3 totals 14 residues.

The J gene is TRBJ1-4, the V gene TRBV5-1, with TRBD1 matching 9 bases. Germline CDR1 and CDR2: SGHRS and YFSETQ. The CDR3 contains 15 residues. V lost 3 bases, J lost 7 bases, and 7 bases stayed unmatched. The CDR3 is CASSWGQGGGEKLFF. The CDR3 DNA reads TGCGCCAGCAGCTGGGGACAGGGAGGAGGTGAAAAACTGTTTTTT.

This clone was recorded only once. The chain is built from TRBV2 and TRBJ1-5; weak D call: TRBD1 (6 bases). Per germline, CDR1 SNHLY and CDR2 FYNNEI. The CDR3 sequence is 15 residues long. Trimming left V 3 bases short and J 1 base short, with 10 bases between. The CDR3 DNA is TGTGCCAGCAGTGATGGGACACAAAGCAATCAGCCCCAGCATTTT. Residues: CASSDGTQSNQPQHF.

The V call is TRBV6-6, the J call TRBJ2-7, with D perhaps TRBD1 (6 bases). V lost 4 bases to trimming and J lost 4 bases, with 17 bases between them. This CDR3 comprises 15 residues. In germline, CDR1 is MNHNY, CDR2 SVGAGI (reference sequence). The CDR3 region has the DNA TGTGCCAGCAGTTCCAGGGGAACCTCCGGGTACGAGCAGTACTTC. Amino acids: CASSSRGTSGYEQYF.

The chain recombines TRBV7-9 with TRBJ1-4; 9 bases match TRBD1. Germline values: CDR1 SEHNR, CDR2 FQNEAQ (reference sequence). The CDR3 has 13 residues. The junction had 4 bases not matched to a gene; V was cut back by 6 bases and J by 8 bases. The CDR3 sequence: CASSGTGIEKLFF. The CDR3 nucleotides are TGTGCCAGCAGTGGGACAGGGATCGAAAAACTGTTTTTT.

This chain connects TRBV19 to TRBJ1-6; 7 positions match TRBD1. The CDR3 is made up of 15 amino acids. Germline CDR1 LNHDA, CDR2 SQIVND (reference sequence). V shed 5 bases, J shed 4 bases, and the junction held 5 bases outside the gene matches. The CDR3 is CASSPRTGYNSPLHF. The CDR3 DNA reads TGTGCCAGTAGTCCCCGGACAGGATATAATTCACCCCTCCACTTT. Filled out from reference TRBV19 and TRBJ1-6, the complete variable domain reads DGGITQSPKYLFRKEGQNVTLSCEQNLNHDAMYWYRQDPGQGLRLIYYSQIVNDFQKGDIAEGYSVSREKKESFPLTVTSAQKNPTAFYLCASSPRTGYNSPLHFGNGTRLTVT.